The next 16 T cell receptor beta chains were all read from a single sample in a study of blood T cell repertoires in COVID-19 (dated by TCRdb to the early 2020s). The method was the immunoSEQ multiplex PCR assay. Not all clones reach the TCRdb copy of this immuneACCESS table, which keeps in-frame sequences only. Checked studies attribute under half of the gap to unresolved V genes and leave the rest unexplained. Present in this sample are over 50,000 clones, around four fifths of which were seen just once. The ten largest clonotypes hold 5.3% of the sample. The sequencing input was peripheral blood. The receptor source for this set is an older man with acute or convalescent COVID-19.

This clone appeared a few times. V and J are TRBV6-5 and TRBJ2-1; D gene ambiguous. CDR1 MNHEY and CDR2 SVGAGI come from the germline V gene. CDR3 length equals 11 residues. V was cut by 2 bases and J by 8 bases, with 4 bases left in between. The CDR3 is CASSYADEQFF. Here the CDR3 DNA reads TGTGCCAGCAGTTACGCGGATGAGCAGTTCTTC.

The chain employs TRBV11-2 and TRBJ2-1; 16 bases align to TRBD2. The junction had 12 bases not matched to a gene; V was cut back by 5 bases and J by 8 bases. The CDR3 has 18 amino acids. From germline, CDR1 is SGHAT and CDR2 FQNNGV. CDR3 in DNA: TGTGCCAGCAGCCCGGGACTAGCGGGGGGGCTGGGGTTCGATGAGCAGTTCTTC. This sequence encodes CASSPGLAGGLGFDEQFF.

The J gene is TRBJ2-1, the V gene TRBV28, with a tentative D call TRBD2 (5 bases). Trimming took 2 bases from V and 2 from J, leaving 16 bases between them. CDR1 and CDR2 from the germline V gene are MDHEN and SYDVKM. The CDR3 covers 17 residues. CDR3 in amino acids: CASSLPPVEGTYNEQFF. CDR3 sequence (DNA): TGTGCCAGCAGTTTACCGCCGGTAGAGGGAACCTACAATGAGCAGTTCTTC.

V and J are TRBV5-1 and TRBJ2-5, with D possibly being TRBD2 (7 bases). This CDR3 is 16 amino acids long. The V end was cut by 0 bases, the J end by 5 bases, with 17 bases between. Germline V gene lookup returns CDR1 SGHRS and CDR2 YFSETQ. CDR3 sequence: CASSLALRGGEETQYF. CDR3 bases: TGCGCCAGCAGCTTGGCCTTGAGGGGGGGCGAGGAGACCCAGTACTTC.

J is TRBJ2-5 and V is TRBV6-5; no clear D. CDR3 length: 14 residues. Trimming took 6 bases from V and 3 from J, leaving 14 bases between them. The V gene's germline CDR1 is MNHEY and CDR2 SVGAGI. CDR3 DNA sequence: TGTGCCAGCAGACCTGCTTTTCCGGAAGAGACCCAGTACTTC. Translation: CASRPAFPEETQYF.

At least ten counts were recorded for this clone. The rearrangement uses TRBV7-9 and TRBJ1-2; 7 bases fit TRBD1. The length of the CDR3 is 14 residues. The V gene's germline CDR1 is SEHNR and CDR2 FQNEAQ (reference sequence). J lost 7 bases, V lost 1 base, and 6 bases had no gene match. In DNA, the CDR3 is TGTGCCAGCAGCTTAGATGCAGGGGGGTCTGGCTACACCTTC. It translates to CASSLDAGGSGYTF.

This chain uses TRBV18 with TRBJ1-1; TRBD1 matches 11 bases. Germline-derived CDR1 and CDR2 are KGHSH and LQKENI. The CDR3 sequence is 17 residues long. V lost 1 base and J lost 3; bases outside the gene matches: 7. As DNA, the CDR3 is TGTGCCAGCTCACCACAGGGACAGGGGGGATACGACACTGAAGCTTTCTTT. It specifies CASSPQGQGGYDTEAFF.

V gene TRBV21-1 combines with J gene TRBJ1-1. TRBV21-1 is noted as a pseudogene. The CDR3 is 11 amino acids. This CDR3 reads CASSTDTEAFF. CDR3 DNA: TGTGCCAGCAGCACTGACACTGAAGCTTTCTTT.

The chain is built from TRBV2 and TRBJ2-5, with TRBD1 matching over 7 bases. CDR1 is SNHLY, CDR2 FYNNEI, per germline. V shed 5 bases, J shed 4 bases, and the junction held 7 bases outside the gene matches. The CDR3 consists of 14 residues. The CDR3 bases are TGTGCCAGCAGTAACCTAAACAGGGGAGAGACCCAGTACTTC. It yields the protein CASSNLNRGETQYF.

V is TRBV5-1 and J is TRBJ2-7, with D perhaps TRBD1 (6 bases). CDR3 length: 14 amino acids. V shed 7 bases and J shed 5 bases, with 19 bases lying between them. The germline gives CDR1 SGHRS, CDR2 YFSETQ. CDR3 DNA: TGCGCCAGCGCTGAACAGGGCACCCTCCACGAGCAGTACTTC. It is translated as CASAEQGTLHEQYF. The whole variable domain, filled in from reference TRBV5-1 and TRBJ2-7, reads KAGVTQTPRYLIKTRGQQVTLSCSPISGHRSVSWYQQTPGQGLQFLFEYFSETQRNKGNFPGRFSGRQFSNSRSEMNVSTLELGDSALYLCASAEQGTLHEQYFGPGTRLTVT.

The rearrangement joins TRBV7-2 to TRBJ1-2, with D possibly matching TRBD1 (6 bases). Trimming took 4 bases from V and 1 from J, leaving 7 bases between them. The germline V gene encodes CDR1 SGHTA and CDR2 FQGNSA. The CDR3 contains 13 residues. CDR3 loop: CASSSRGNYGYTF. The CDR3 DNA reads TGTGCCAGCAGCTCCAGGGGTAACTATGGCTACACCTTC.

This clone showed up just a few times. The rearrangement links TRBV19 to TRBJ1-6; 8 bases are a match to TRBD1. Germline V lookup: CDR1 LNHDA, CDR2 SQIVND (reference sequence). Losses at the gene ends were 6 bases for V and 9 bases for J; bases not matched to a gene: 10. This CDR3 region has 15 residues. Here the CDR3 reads CASRPGQGPGSPLHF. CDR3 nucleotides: TGTGCCAGTAGACCCGGACAGGGTCCTGGTTCACCCCTCCACTTT.

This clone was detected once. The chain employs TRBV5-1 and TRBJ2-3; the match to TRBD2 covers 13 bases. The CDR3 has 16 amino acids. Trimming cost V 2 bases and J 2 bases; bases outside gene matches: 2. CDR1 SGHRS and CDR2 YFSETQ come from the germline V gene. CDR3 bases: TGCGCCAGCAGCTTTACTAGCGGGGGGGACACAGATACGCAGTATTTT. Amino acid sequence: CASSFTSGGDTDTQYF.

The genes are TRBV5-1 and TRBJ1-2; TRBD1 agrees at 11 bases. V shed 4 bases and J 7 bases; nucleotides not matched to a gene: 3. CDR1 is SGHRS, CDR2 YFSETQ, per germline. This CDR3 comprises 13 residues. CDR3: CASSEGQGGGYTF. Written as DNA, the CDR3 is TGCGCCAGCAGCGAGGGACAGGGGGGTGGCTACACCTTC.

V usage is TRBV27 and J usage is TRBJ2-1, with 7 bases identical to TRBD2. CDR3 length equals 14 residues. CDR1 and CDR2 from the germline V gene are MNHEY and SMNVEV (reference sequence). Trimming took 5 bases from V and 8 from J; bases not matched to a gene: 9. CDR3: CASSPRLASDEQFF. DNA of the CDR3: TGTGCCAGCAGTCCCCGACTAGCAAGCGATGAGCAGTTCTTC.

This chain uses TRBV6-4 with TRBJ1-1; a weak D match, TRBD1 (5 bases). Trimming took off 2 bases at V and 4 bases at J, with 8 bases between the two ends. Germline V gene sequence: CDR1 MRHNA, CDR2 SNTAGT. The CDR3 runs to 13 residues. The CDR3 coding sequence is TGTGCCAGCAGTGACGAGCAGGGCACTGAAGCTTTCTTT. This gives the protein CASSDEQGTEAFF.